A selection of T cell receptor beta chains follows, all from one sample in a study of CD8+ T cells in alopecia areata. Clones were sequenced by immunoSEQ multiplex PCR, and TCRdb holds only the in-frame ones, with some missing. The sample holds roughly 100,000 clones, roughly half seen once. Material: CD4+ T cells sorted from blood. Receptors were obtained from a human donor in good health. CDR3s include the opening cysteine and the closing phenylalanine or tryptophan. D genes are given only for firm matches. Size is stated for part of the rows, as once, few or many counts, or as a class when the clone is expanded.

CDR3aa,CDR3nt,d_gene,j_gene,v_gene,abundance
CASSTPGLGSGGYTF,TGTGCCAGCAGCACCCCCGGGCTCGGATCGGGTGGCTACACCTTC,-,TRBJ1-2,TRBV7-9,once
CASSLAGTGGGQETQYF,TGCGCCAGCAGCTTGGCCGGGACAGGGGGCGGCCAAGAGACCCAGTACTTC,TRBD1,TRBJ2-5,TRBV5-1,-
CASSLVTGVSYEQYF,TGTGCCAGCAGCTTAGTGACAGGAGTCTCCTACGAGCAGTACTTC,-,TRBJ2-7,TRBV7-9,-
CASSIYATGVGANVLTF,TGTGCCAGTAGTATCTACGCGACTGGGGTGGGGGCCAACGTCCTGACTTTC,-,TRBJ2-6,TRBV19,-
CAWTTGNQPQHF,TGTGCCTGGACAACCGGCAATCAGCCCCAGCATTTT,-,TRBJ1-5,TRBV30,few
CASSLASPGGNQPQHF,TGTGCCAGCAGCTTAGCTTCCCCAGGGGGCAATCAGCCCCAGCATTTT,-,TRBJ1-5,TRBV7-2,few
CASSPGTSASQETQYF,TGTGCCAGCAGCCCAGGGACTAGCGCCTCCCAAGAGACCCAGTACTTC,TRBD2,TRBJ2-5,TRBV4-2,-
CASTTTDSNTGELFF,TGCGCCAGCACCACGACAGACAGTAACACCGGGGAGCTGTTTTTT,-,TRBJ2-2,TRBV5-1,-
CSVAATDQETQYF,TGCAGCGTCGCAGCGACGGACCAAGAGACCCAGTACTTC,-,TRBJ2-5,TRBV29-1,-
CASSQEGGDPHSPLHF,TGCGCCAGCAGCCAAGAGGGTGGGGACCCTCATTCACCCCTCCACTTT,-,TRBJ1-6,TRBV4-3,few
CASSRTGQGNTEAFF,TGTGCCAGCAGCCGCACTGGACAGGGGAACACTGAAGCTTTCTTT,TRBD1,TRBJ1-1,TRBV4-2,few
CASSQEVRPTRTDTQYF,TGTGCCAGCAGCCAAGAGGTACGGCCGACCCGAACAGATACGCAGTATTTT,-,TRBJ2-3,TRBV4-2,-
CASSSGTGVYNEQFF,TGTGCCAGCAGTTCCGGGACAGGAGTTTACAATGAGCAGTTCTTC,TRBD1,TRBJ2-1,TRBV11-2,once
CASSTGQAEKYF,TGTGCCAGCAGTACGGGACAGGCTGAGAAGTACTTC,TRBD1,TRBJ2-7,TRBV13,few
CASSGTGHFTYEQYF,TGTGCCAGCAGTGGAACGGGACACTTCACCTACGAGCAGTACTTC,-,TRBJ2-7,TRBV25-1,-
CASSGLADGELFF,TGTGCCAGCAGTGGACTAGCGGACGGGGAGCTGTTTTTT,TRBD2,TRBJ2-2,TRBV2,few
CASSLALGYQETQYF,TGCGCCAGCAGCTTGGCCCTTGGGTACCAAGAGACCCAGTACTTC,-,TRBJ2-5,TRBV5-1,-
CASSSQQGTEAFF,TGTGCCAGCAGCTCGCAACAGGGGACTGAAGCTTTCTTT,TRBD1,TRBJ1-1,TRBV11-2,-
CASSFRGNRVTGELFF,TGTGCCAGCAGTTTTAGGGGCAATCGGGTCACCGGGGAGCTGTTTTTT,-,TRBJ2-2,TRBV27,many
CASTPSHTDTQYF,TGTGCCAGCACCCCGTCCCACACAGATACGCAGTATTTT,-,TRBJ2-3,TRBV5-4,-
CAWSVGRNYGYTF,TGTGCCTGGAGTGTCGGTCGTAACTATGGCTACACCTTC,-,TRBJ1-2,TRBV30,-
CSVVSWTDQETQYF,TGCAGCGTTGTGTCTTGGACAGATCAAGAGACCCAGTACTTC,-,TRBJ2-5,TRBV29-1,-
CASSGLERVGEQYF,TGTGCCAGCAGTGGTCTTGAACGGGTCGGCGAGCAGTACTTC,-,TRBJ2-7,TRBV2,-
CAISPGQGAYQPQHF,TGTGCCATCAGTCCGGGACAGGGGGCTTATCAGCCCCAGCATTTT,TRBD1,TRBJ1-5,TRBV10-3,-
CASSQSRSGNTIYF,TGTGCCAGCAGCCAGTCTCGCTCTGGAAACACCATATATTTT,-,TRBJ1-3,TRBV7-8,few
CASSQGGMHTGELFF,TGTGCCAGCAGTCAGGGGGGCATGCACACCGGGGAGCTGTTTTTT,-,TRBJ2-2,TRBV7-2,-
CSVAGGVQETQYF,TGCAGCGTGGCGGGGGGGGTCCAAGAGACCCAGTACTTC,TRBD2,TRBJ2-5,TRBV29-1,-
CARGEYRDRGEQFF,TGTGCCCGGGGGGAATACAGGGATAGGGGTGAGCAGTTCTTC,-,TRBJ2-1,TRBV30,few
CATFAGLAGAQETQYF,TGTGCCACCTTCGCGGGGCTAGCGGGGGCCCAAGAGACCCAGTACTTC,TRBD2,TRBJ2-5,TRBV15,-
CASSGPSGGRADTQYF,TGTGCCAGCAGCGGACCTAGCGGGGGGCGCGCAGATACGCAGTATTTT,TRBD2,TRBJ2-3,TRBV5-6,-
CASRINVGEQYF,TGCGCCAGCAGGATCAATGTCGGCGAGCAGTACTTC,-,TRBJ2-7,TRBV5-1,-
CSVEWESSGANVLTF,TGCAGCGTTGAGTGGGAGAGCTCTGGGGCCAACGTCCTGACTTTC,-,TRBJ2-6,TRBV29-1,few
CASSFGIQETQYF,TGTGCCAGCAGCTTTGGCATCCAAGAGACCCAGTACTTC,-,TRBJ2-5,TRBV7-2,-
CASSPRTGDGYTF,TGTGCCAGCAGCCCGAGGACAGGGGACGGCTACACCTTC,TRBD1,TRBJ1-2,TRBV14,-
CTPGERGPQETQYF,TGCACCCCCGGGGAGAGGGGGCCTCAAGAGACCCAGTACTTC,TRBD1,TRBJ2-5,TRBV29-1,-
CASSQEPGVNYGYTF,TGTGCCAGCAGCCAAGAACCCGGGGTTAACTATGGCTACACCTTC,-,TRBJ1-2,TRBV4-2,-
CAAEGVDYGYTF,TGTGCCGCGGAGGGGGTGGACTATGGCTACACCTTC,-,TRBJ1-2,TRBV25-1,-
CASRSTGNTGELFF,TGCGCCAGCAGATCGACGGGGAACACCGGGGAGCTGTTTTTT,-,TRBJ2-2,TRBV10-2,-
CASSPPWRGVTEAFF,TGTGCCAGCAGCCCTCCGTGGAGAGGCGTCACTGAAGCTTTCTTT,-,TRBJ1-1,TRBV11-2,-
CASSLVQGLVF,TGTGCCAGCAGCTTAGTACAGGGTTTAGTCTTT,-,TRBJ1-1,TRBV7-9,few
CASLDRDTGELFF,TGTGCCAGTTTGGACAGAGACACCGGGGAGCTGTTTTTT,-,TRBJ2-2,TRBV19,few
CASSYGTGRWGYTF,TGTGCCAGCAGTTACGGGACAGGGAGATGGGGCTACACCTTC,TRBD1,TRBJ1-2,TRBV6-5,-
CSARQYNEQFF,TGCAGTGCTAGGCAGTACAATGAGCAGTTCTTC,-,TRBJ2-1,TRBV20-1,-
CASSLVSDSGANVLTF,TGTGCCAGCAGCTTAGTGTCGGACTCTGGGGCCAACGTCCTGACTTTC,-,TRBJ2-6,TRBV7-9,many
CASSQATTTTNEKLFF,TGCGCCAGCAGCCAAGCTACAACAACAACTAATGAAAAACTGTTTTTT,-,TRBJ1-4,TRBV4-1,-
CASRGTSDTDTQYF,TGCGCCAGCAGGGGGACTAGCGACACAGATACGCAGTATTTT,TRBD2,TRBJ2-3,TRBV23-1,-
CASSQQGQGFEKLFF,TGTGCCAGCAGTCAACAGGGCCAGGGGTTTGAAAAACTGTTTTTT,-,TRBJ1-4,TRBV6-6,-